Following are 7 T cell receptor beta chains from one sample sequenced in a study of early T cells in non-severe SARS-CoV-2 infection. TCRdb re-called the 5' RACE reads through MiXCR, storing one row per CDR3 protein. The data show about 70,000 distinct CDR3 sequences, 9% to 10% seen once. The sample consisted of whole blood, taken at baseline. The receptors here all came from an adult who was a healthcare worker with PCR-confirmed SARS-CoV-2 infection or an uninfected control (not recorded which).

In this sample, this clonotype turned up a few times. V and J are TRBV7-2 and TRBJ2-3; no firm D call. V shed 4 bases and J shed 5 bases, with 7 bases lying between them. The CDR3 is made up of 12 amino acids. CDR1 and CDR2 from the germline V gene are SGHTA and FQGNSA. The CDR3 spells CASSSFKDTQYF. The CDR3 DNA follows: TGTGCCAGCAGCTCCTTCAAAGATACGCAGTATTTT. Looking up the rest from reference TRBV7-2 and TRBJ2-3 gives the full variable domain: GAGVSQSPSNKVTEKGKDVELRCDPISGHTALYWYRQSLGQGLEFLIYFQGNSAPDKSGLPSDRFSAERTGGSVSTLTIQRTQQEDSAVYLCASSSFKDTQYFGPGTRLTVL.

This clonotype has ten or more counts. The CDR3 loop is CASTISPATNYGYTF. In nucleotides, the CDR3 is TGTGCCAGCACCATATCGCCAGCCACTAACTATGGCTACACCTTC. The gene calls are TRBV12-3 or TRBV12-4 and TRBJ1-2; no definite D call. The CDR3 contains 15 residues. The V end lost 7 bases, the J end lost 0 bases, and 15 bases lay between the germline ends.

Notes on this clonotype: An end of the junction differs from the germline gene, which may be a read error. The chain recombines TRBV29-1 with TRBJ1-1, with D maybe TRBD1 (5 bases). This CDR3 is built from 14 residues. Per germline, CDR1 SQVTM and CDR2 ANQGSEA. The CDR3 sequence is CSAAPVGGNSEAFF. The CDR3 DNA is TGCAGCGCCGCACCGGTTGGGGGGAACTCTGAAGCTTTCTTT.

By share, this clonotype counts as medium-sized. This chain joins TRBV7-2 and TRBJ2-5, with D hard to call. CDR3 length: 15 residues. CDR1 is SGHTA and CDR2 is FQGNSA in the germline V gene. Trimming removed 7 bases from V and 2 bases from J, with 17 bases in between. DNA for the CDR3: TGTGCCAGCACCCGCGTTTTAGGCGTTCAAGAGACCCAGTACTTC. It translates to CASTRVLGVQETQYF.

J is TRBJ2-3 and V is TRBV3-1; tentative D call: TRBD2 (5 bases). CDR3 length: 13 amino acids. V was trimmed by 3 bases and J by 6 bases, leaving 10 bases between them. Germline assignment: CDR1 LGHDT and CDR2 YNNKEL (reference sequence). For the CDR3, the DNA is TGTGCCAGCAGCCAGTCCCGCGGGGATACGCAGTATTTT. Translation: CASSQSRGDTQYF.

The chain employs TRBV5-1 and TRBJ2-1; no definite D call. Trimming shortened V by 4 bases and J by 0 bases, and 8 bases separated the two germline ends. There are 14 residues in the CDR3. CDR1 SGHRS and CDR2 YFSETQ come from the germline V gene. The CDR3 is CASSKASSYNEQFF. In DNA, the CDR3 is TGCGCCAGCAGCAAAGCGAGCTCCTACAATGAGCAGTTCTTC. Full variable domain (missing parts from reference TRBV5-1 and TRBJ2-1): KAGVTQTPRYLIKTRGQQVTLSCSPISGHRSVSWYQQTPGQGLQFLFEYFSETQRNKGNFPGRFSGRQFSNSRSEMNVSTLELGDSALYLCASSKASSYNEQFFGPGTRLTVL.

This clonotype came up many times. The rearrangement uses TRBV29-1 and TRBJ1-1; D remains unclear. Per germline, CDR1 SQVTM and CDR2 ANQGSEA. The CDR3 spans 10 residues. Trimming took off 6 bases at V and 8 bases at J, with 10 bases between the two ends. CDR3 sequence reads: CSVATVEAFF. CDR3 in DNA: TGCAGCGTAGCGACCGTCGAAGCTTTCTTT.